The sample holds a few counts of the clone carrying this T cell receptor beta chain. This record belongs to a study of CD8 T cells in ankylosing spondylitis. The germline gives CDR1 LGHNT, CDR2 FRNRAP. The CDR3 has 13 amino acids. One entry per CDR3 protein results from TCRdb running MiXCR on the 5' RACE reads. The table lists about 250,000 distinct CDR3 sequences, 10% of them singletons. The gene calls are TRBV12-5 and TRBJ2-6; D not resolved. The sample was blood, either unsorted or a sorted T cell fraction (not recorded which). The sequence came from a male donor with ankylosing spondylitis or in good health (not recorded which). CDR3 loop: CVTPYSGANVLTF. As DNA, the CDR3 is TGTGTCACCCCGTACTCTGGGGCCAACGTCCTGACTTTC. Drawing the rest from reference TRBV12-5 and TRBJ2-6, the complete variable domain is DARVTQTPRHKVTEMGQEVTMRCQPILGHNTVFWYRQTMMQGLELLAYFRNRAPLDDSGMPKDRFSAEMPDATLATLKIQPSEPRDSAVYFCVTPYSGANVLTFGAGSRLTVL.